This T cell receptor beta chain was sequenced for a study of T-cell reconstitution after alpha-beta-depleted transplantation in children. This clonotype was observed many times. Antigen unknown. Unique molecular identifiers tagged the TCRbeta library. TCRdb used MiXCR to reprocess the PCR reads, holding one entry per CDR3 protein. The profile shows around 30,000 distinct CDR3 sequences, over 6.5% of them singletons. Broader study findings: Several hundred rapidly expanded clones from non-depleted graft cells reportedly supplied alpha-beta T cells about two months post-transplant. Day-60 TCRbeta diversity that was high in some patients was derived from surviving recipient T cells and thymic progenitors. The authors attributed T-cell counts and diversity one year after transplant mostly to newly produced T cells.

V dropped 4 bases and J dropped 6; count of bases not matched to a gene: 4. From germline, CDR1 is LNHNV and CDR2 YYDKDF (reference sequence). The CDR3 contains 15 residues. Sequenced material: peripheral blood, taken 60 days after TCRalphabeta/CD19-depleted stem cell transplant. The J gene is TRBJ2-1, the V gene TRBV15, with 12 bases that match TRBD2. The source is a child under two years old who had a stem cell transplant for acute myeloid leukemia, so the T cells may come from the graft donor. The CDR3 bases are TGTGCCACCAGCATACTAGCGGGAGGTTCCAATGAGCAGTTCTTC. Protein sequence: CATSILAGGSNEQFF.